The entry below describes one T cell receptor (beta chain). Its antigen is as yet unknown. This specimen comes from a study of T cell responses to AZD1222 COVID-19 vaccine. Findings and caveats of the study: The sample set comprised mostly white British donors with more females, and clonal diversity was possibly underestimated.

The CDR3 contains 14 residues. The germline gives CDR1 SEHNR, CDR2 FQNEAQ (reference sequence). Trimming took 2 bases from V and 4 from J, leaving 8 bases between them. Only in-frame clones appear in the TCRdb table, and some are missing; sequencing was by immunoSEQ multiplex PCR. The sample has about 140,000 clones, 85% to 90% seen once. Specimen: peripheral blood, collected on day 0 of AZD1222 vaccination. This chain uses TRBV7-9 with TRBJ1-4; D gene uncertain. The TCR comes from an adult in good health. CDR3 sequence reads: CASSLRPDNEKLFF. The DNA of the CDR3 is TGTGCCAGCAGCTTAAGACCGGATAATGAAAAACTGTTTTTT. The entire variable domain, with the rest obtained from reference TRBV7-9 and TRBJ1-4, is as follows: DTGVSQNPRHKITKRGQNVTFRCDPISEHNRLYWYRQTLGQGPEFLTYFQNEAQLEKSRLLSDRFSAERPKGSFSTLEIQRTEQGDSAMYLCASSLRPDNEKLFFGSGTQLSVL.